Here is one T cell receptor (beta chain) with its context. Its antigen remains unknown. Naive and memory CD4+ T cell DNA was deep-sequenced without culture. Sequencing was performed with immunoSEQ multiplex PCR; in TCRdb, only in-frame clones are kept and a portion is missing. The sample lists about 68,000 clones, approximately 95% occurring once. These data originate in a study of CD4 T cells in relation to SARS-CoV-2 and coronaviruses. The unexposed donors gave CD4+ T cells in about 2010-2018, prior to COVID-19. Trimming took 6 bases from V and 5 from J; bases not matched to a gene: 10. This CDR3 spans 15 amino acids. CDR1 and CDR2 from the germline V gene are LNHDA and SQIVND (reference sequence). Whole-study findings and limits: Compared with monoreactive clones, crossreactive clones showed significantly weaker SARS-CoV-2 expansion. In roughly 61% of donors, memory CD4+ clonotypes crossrecognized SARS-CoV-2 and at least one common cold coronavirus spike. No donor gave both pre-pandemic and post-infection samples.

The receptor comes from a human donor in good health. Sequencing input: naive CD4+ T cells from PBMCs. The subset denotes: naive CD4+ T cells isolated by negative enrichment. The chain has TRBV19 and TRBJ2-7; TRBD1 matches at 10 bases. The CDR3 nucleotides read TGTGCCAGTAGGTGGACCGGGACAGGGGTCAACGAGCAGTACTTC. It yields the protein CASRWTGTGVNEQYF.